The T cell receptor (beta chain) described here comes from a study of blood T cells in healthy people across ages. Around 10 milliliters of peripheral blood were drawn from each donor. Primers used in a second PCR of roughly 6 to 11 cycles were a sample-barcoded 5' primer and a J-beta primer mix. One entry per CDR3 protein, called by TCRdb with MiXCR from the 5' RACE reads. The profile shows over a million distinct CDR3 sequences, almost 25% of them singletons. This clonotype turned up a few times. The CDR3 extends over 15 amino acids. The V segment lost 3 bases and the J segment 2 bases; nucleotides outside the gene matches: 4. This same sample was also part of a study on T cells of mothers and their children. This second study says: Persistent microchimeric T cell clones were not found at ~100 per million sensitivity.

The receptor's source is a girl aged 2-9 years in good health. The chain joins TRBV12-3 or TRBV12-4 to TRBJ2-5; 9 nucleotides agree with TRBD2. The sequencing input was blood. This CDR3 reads CASSFPSGAQETQYF. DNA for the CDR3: TGTGCCAGCAGTTTCCCTAGCGGGGCTCAAGAGACCCAGTACTTC.